There are a few counts of the clone carrying this TCR beta chain. Its antigen is not identified. As TCR cDNA was made by 5'RACE template switching, a universal primer site and UMIs were added. TCRdb reanalysed the 5' RACE reads using MiXCR and keeps one entry per CDR3 protein. The sample holds around 310,000 distinct CDR3 sequences, about 3.5% seen once. The record originates from a study of T cells after yellow fever vaccination. For the study at large: Low-cell-number fractions underwent preparation using SMART-Seq v4 Ultra Low Input. Findings of the study overall: Abundant bulk-population clonotypes could contaminate the FACS-sorted repertoires. CD4 and CD8 compartments shared a small share of clonotypes, likely from convergent recombination.

V shed 2 bases, J shed 9 bases, and the junction held 9 bases outside the gene matches. This CDR3 has 15 amino acids. Germline V gene sequence: CDR1 SGHRS, CDR2 YFSETQ. The chain is built from TRBV5-1 and TRBJ2-1; TRBD1 agrees at 9 bases. The starting material was PBMCs, obtained on the day of the yellow fever booster vaccination. This TCR came from a man aged 18 to 30 who received the YFV17D yellow fever vaccine. As DNA, the CDR3 is TGCGCCAGCAGCTTTCCGGACAGGGGAATAACTGAGCAGTTCTTC. Translation gives CASSFPDRGITEQFF. The full variable domain, rest sourced from reference TRBV5-1 and TRBJ2-1, is KAGVTQTPRYLIKTRGQQVTLSCSPISGHRSVSWYQQTPGQGLQFLFEYFSETQRNKGNFPGRFSGRQFSNSRSEMNVSTLELGDSALYLCASSFPDRGITEQFFGPGTRLTVL.